This T cell receptor (beta chain) was retrieved from a study of shared T cell receptors in the human thymus. Assay used: immunoSEQ multiplex PCR; TCRdb lists only in-frame clones, some missing. This sample carries about 660,000 clones, 88% of them seen once, and the ten largest clones take about 0.01%. These data were likewise used in another study, on human thymus T cells. That work contributes: Donors were healthy Finnish infants having corrective surgery for congenital heart defects. Resections removed during corrective heart surgery provided the thymus tissue used. Seemingly biased V and J gene usage marked thymic and blood repertoires. Thymic repertoires from unrelated individuals overlapped highly, related research reported.

This TCR was sampled from a boy under three years old with a congenital heart defect. Sequencing used thymocytes.

The CDR3 region has the DNA TGCGCCAGCAGTGGTAAACTTCTAGCGGGCTTCTACGAGCAGTACTTC. Translated, it gives CASSGKLLAGFYEQYF. The chain recombines TRBV10-2 with TRBJ2-7; 8 bases are shared with TRBD2. Germline CDR1 reads WSHSY; CDR2 reads SAAADI. The CDR3 is 16 amino acids. V lost 4 bases, J lost 3 bases, and 11 bases stayed unmatched.